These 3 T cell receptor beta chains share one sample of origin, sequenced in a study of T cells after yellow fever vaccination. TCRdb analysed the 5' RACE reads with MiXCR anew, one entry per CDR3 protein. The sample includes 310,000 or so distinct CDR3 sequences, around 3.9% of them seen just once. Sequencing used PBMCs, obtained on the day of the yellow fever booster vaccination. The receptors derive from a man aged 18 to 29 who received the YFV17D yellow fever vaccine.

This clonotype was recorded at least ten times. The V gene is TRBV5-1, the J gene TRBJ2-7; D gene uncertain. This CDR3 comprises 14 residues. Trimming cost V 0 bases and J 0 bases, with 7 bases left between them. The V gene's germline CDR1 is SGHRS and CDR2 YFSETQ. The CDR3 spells CASSLEQNSYEQYF. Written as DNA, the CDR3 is TGCGCCAGCAGCTTGGAACAGAACTCCTACGAGCAGTACTTC. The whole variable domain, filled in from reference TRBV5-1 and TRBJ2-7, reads KAGVTQTPRYLIKTRGQQVTLSCSPISGHRSVSWYQQTPGQGLQFLFEYFSETQRNKGNFPGRFSGRQFSNSRSEMNVSTLELGDSALYLCASSLEQNSYEQYFGPGTRLTVT.

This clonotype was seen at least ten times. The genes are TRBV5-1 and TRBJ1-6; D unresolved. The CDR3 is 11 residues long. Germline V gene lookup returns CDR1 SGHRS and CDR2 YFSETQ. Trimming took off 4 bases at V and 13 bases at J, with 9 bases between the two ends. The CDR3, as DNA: TGCGCCAGCAGCGAGGAAGGGCCCCTCCACTTT. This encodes CASSEEGPLHF.

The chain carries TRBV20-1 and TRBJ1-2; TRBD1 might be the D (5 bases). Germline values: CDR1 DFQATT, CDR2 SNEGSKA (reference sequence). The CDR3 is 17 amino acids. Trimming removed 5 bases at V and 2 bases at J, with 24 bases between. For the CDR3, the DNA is TGCAGTGCTGAAGACGGGGCGCGGGGAATTGAGAACTATGGCTACACCTTC. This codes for CSAEDGARGIENYGYTF.